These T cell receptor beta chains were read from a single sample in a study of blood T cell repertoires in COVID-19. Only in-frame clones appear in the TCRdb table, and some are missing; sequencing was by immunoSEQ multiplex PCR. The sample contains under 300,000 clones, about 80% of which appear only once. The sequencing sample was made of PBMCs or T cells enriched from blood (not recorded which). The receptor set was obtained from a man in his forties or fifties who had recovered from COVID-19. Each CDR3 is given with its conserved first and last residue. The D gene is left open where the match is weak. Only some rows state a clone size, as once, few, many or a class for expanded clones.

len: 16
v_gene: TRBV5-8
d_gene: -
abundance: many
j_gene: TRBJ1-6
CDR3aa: CASSSGHSRWNSPLHF
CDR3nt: TGTGCCAGCAGCTCGGGACATTCGAGGTGGAATTCACCCCTCCACTTT

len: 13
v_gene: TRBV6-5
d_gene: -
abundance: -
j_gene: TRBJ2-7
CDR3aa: CASRGLVAYEQYF
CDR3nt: TGTGCCAGCAGGGGGCTGGTAGCCTACGAGCAGTACTTC

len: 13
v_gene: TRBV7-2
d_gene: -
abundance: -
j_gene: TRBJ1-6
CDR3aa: CASSFHRDSPLHF
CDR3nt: TGTGCCAGCAGCTTCCACAGGGATTCACCCCTCCACTTT

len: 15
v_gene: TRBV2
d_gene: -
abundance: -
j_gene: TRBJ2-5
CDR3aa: CASSEETVPGETQYF
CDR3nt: TGTGCCAGCAGTGAGGAGACCGTCCCTGGAGAGACCCAGTACTTC

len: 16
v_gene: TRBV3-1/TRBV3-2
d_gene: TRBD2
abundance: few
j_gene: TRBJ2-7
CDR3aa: CASSQGSIGLEYEQYF
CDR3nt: TGTGCCAGCAGCCAAGGATCTATCGGACTAGAGTACGAGCAGTACTTC

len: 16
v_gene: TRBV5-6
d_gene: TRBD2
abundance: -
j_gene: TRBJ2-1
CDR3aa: CASSLVGGGAYNEQFF
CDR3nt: TGTGCCAGCAGCTTGGTTGGCGGGGGGGCCTACAATGAGCAGTTCTTC

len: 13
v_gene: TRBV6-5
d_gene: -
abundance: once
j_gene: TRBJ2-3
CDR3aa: CASTHPRGDTQYF
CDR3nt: TGTGCCAGTACCCACCCTCGGGGGGATACGCAGTATTTT

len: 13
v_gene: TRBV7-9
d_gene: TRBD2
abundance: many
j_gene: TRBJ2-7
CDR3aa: CASSNGLAYEQYF
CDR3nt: TGTGCCAGCTCCAACGGACTAGCCTACGAGCAGTACTTC

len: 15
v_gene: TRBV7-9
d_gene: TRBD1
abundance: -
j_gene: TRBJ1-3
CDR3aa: CASSPGQGFGNTIYF
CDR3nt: TGTGCCAGCAGCCCGGGACAGGGGTTTGGAAACACCATATATTTT

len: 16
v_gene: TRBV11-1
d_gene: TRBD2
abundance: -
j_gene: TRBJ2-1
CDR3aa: CASSLSELAGISEQFF
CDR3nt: TGTGCCAGCAGCTTATCGGAGCTAGCGGGGATTAGTGAGCAGTTCTTC

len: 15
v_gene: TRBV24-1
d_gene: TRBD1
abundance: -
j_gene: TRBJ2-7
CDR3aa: CATSDFGTGGGEQYF
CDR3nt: TGTGCCACCAGTGATTTCGGGACAGGGGGCGGCGAGCAGTACTTC

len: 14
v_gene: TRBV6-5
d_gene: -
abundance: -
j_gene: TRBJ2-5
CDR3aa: CASSYSGQQETQYF
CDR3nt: TGTGCCAGCAGTTATTCCGGACAGCAAGAGACCCAGTACTTC

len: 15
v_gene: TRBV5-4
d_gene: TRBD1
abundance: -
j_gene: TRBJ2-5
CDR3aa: CASSLARTGVETQYF
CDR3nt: TGTGCCAGCAGCTTGGCGCGGACAGGGGTCGAGACCCAGTACTTC

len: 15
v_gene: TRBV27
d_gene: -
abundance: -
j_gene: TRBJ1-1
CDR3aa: CASSLYRGMGTEAFF
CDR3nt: TGTGCCAGCAGTTTATACCGGGGGATGGGCACTGAAGCTTTCTTT

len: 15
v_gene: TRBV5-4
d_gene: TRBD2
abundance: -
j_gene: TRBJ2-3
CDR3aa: CASSLSETSGYTQYF
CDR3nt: TGTGCCAGCAGCTTGAGCGAGACTAGCGGATATACGCAGTATTTT

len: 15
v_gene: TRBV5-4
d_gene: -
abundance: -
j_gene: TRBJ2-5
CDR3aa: CASSSLSNPQETQYF
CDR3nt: TGTGCCAGCAGCTCCCTCTCTAACCCCCAAGAGACCCAGTACTTC

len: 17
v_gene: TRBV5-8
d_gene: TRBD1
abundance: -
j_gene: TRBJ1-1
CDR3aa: CASSLGLGTGGFTEAFF
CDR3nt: TGTGCCAGCAGCTTGGGTTTAGGGACAGGGGGATTCACTGAAGCTTTCTTT

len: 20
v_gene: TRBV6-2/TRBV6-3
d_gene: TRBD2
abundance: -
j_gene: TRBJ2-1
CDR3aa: CASSITGHHLTSGTHNEQFF
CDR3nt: TGTGCCAGCAGCATCACGGGACACCACCTTACTAGCGGGACTCACAATGAGCAGTTCTTC

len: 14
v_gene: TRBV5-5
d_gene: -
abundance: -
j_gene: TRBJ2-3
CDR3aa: CASRGGVGTDTQYF
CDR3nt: TGTGCCAGCAGGGGGGGAGTAGGGACAGATACGCAGTATTTT

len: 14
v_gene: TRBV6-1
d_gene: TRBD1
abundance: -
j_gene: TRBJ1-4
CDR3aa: CASTEWAGGEKLFF
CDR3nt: TGTGCCAGCACTGAATGGGCAGGGGGAGAAAAACTGTTTTTT

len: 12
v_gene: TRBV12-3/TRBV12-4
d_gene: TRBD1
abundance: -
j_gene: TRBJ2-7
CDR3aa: CASSYDRVEQYF
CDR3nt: TGTGCCAGCAGTTACGACAGGGTCGAGCAGTACTTC

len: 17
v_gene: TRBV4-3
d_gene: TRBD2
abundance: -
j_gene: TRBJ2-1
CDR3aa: CASSQAPLAGARNEQFF
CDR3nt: TGCGCCAGCAGCCAAGCCCCACTAGCGGGAGCTCGCAATGAGCAGTTCTTC

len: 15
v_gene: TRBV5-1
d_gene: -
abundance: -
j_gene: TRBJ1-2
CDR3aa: CASSLAQGSPRGYTF
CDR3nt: TGCGCCAGCAGCTTGGCGCAGGGGTCGCCTCGAGGCTACACCTTC

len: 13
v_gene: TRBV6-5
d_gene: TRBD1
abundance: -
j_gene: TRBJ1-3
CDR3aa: CASSPGQGNTIYF
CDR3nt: TGTGCCAGCAGTCCGGGACAGGGGAACACCATATATTTT

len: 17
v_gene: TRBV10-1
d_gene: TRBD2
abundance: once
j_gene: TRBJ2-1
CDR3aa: CASSGTSGIKPGDEQFF
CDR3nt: TGCGCCAGCAGTGGGACTAGCGGGATTAAACCCGGCGATGAGCAGTTCTTC

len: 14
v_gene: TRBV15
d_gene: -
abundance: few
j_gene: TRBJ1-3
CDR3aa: CATRNRVSGNTIYF
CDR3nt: TGTGCCACCAGGAATAGAGTCTCTGGAAACACCATATATTTT

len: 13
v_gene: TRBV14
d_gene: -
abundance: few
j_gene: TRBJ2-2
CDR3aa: CASSPISTGELFF
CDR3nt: TGTGCCAGCAGCCCTATTTCAACCGGGGAGCTGTTTTTT

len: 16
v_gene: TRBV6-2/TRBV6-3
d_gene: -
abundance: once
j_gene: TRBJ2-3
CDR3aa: CASSWAAGLSTDTQYF
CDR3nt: TGTGCCAGCAGTTGGGCGGCGGGCCTTAGCACAGATACGCAGTATTTT

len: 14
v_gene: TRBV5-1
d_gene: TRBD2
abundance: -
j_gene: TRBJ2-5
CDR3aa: CASSGGGPPETQYF
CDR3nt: TGCGCCAGCAGCGGCGGGGGGCCGCCGGAGACCCAGTACTTC

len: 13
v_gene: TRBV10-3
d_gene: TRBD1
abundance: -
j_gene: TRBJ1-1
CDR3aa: CAIKKTGETEAFF
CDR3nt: TGTGCCATCAAAAAGACAGGGGAGACTGAAGCTTTCTTT

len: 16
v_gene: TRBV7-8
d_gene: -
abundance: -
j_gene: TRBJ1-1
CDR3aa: CASSLESTGTSGEAFF
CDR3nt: TGTGCCAGCAGCTTAGAAAGTACAGGGACCTCCGGTGAAGCTTTCTTT

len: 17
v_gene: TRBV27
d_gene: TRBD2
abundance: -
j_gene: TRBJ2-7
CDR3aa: CASSLSGEGRRLYEQYF
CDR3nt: TGTGCCAGCAGTTTATCTGGGGAGGGACGACGACTCTACGAGCAGTACTTC

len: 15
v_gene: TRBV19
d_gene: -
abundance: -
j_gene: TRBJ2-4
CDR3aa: CASSIKTPGPNIQYF
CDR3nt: TGTGCCAGTAGTATTAAAACTCCAGGTCCAAACATTCAGTACTTC

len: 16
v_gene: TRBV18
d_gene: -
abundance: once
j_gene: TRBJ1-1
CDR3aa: CASSPRTDIMNTEAFF
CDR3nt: TGTGCCAGCTCACCCCGGACAGACATTATGAACACTGAAGCTTTCTTT

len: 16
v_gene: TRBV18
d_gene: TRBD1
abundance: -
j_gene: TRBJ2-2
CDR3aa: CASSFRDRVNTGELFF
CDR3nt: TGTGCCAGCTCATTCCGGGACAGGGTGAACACCGGGGAGCTGTTTTTT

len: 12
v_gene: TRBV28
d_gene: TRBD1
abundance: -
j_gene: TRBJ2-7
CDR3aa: CASSLQGNEQYF
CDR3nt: TGTGCCAGCAGTCTACAGGGGAACGAGCAGTACTTC

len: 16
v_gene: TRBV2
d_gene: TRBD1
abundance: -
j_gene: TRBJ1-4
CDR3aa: CASSERWTGDPEKLFF
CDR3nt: TGTGCCAGCAGTGAAAGGTGGACAGGGGACCCTGAAAAACTGTTTTTT

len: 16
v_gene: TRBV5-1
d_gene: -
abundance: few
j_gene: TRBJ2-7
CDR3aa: CASSLARGGVSYEQYF
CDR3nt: TGCGCCAGCAGCTTGGCGCGAGGCGGGGTCTCCTACGAGCAGTACTTC

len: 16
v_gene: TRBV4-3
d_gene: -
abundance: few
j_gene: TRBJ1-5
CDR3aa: CASSQEPRRDNQPQHF
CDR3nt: TGCGCCAGCAGCCAAGAGCCGAGGCGGGATAATCAGCCCCAGCATTTT

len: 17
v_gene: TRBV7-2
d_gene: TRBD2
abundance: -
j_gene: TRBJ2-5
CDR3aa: CASSSTPTSGSRETQYF
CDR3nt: TGTGCCAGCAGCTCAACCCCAACTAGCGGGAGTAGGGAGACCCAGTACTTC

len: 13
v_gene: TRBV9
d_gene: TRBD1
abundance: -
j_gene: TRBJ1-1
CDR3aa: CASRAQGPTEAFF
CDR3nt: TGTGCCAGCAGGGCACAGGGGCCCACTGAAGCTTTCTTT

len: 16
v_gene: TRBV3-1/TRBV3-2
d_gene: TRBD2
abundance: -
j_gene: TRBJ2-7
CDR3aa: CASSQGLSGVGYEQYF
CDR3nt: TGTGCCAGCAGCCAAGGCCTTAGCGGGGTAGGCTACGAGCAGTACTTC

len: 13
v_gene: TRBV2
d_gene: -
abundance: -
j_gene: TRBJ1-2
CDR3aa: CASTGSTAYGYTF
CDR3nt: TGTGCCAGCACTGGGAGTACAGCCTATGGCTACACCTTC

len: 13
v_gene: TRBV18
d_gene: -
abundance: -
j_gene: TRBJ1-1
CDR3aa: CASSQGMNTEAFF
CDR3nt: TGTGCCAGCTCACAGGGGATGAACACTGAAGCTTTCTTT

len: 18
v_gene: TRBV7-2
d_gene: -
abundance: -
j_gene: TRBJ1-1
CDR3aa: CASSLWAGAGAFRTEAFF
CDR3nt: TGTGCCAGCAGCTTATGGGCTGGGGCAGGGGCTTTTAGGACTGAAGCTTTCTTT

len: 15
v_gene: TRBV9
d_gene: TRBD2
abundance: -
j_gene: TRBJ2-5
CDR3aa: CASSVASGLAGDQYF
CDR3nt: TGTGCCAGCAGCGTGGCATCGGGACTAGCGGGAGACCAGTACTTC

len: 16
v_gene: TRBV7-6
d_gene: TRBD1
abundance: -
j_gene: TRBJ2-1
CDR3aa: CASSWRHRGSYNEQFF
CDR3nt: TGTGCCAGCAGCTGGCGGCACAGGGGGTCCTACAATGAGCAGTTCTTC

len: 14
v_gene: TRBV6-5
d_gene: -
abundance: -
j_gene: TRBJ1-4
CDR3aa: CASSYRGGREKLFF
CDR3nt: TGTGCCAGCAGTTACCGGGGGGGGCGGGAAAAACTGTTTTTT

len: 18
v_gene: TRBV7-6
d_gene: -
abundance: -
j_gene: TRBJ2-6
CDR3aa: CASSLSYSKFSGANVLTF
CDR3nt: TGTGCCAGCAGCCTGTCTTACAGCAAGTTCTCTGGGGCCAACGTCCTGACTTTC

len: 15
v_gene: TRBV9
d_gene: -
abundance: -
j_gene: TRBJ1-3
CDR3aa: CASSAPQSSGNTIYF
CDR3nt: TGTGCCAGCAGCGCCCCACAATCCTCTGGAAACACCATATATTTT

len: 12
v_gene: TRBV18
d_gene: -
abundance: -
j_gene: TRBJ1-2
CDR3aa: CASSPGVEGYTF
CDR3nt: TGTGCCAGCTCGCCGGGGGTAGAGGGCTACACCTTC

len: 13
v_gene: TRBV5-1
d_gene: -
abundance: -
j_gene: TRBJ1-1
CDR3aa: CASSPSMNTEAFF
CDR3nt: TGCGCCAGCAGCCCGAGTATGAACACTGAAGCTTTCTTT

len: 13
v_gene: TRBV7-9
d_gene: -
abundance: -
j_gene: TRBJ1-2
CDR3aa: CASSLGTVYGYTF
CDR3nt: TGTGCCAGCAGCTTAGGGACAGTCTATGGCTACACCTTC